This TCR beta chain is from a study of OX40 agonist ivuxolimab in advanced cancers. Study in general: Ivuxolimab is an agonistic anti-OX40 (CD134) antibody, and patients were treated with it. Hepatocellular carcinoma, melanoma, renal cell or head and neck cancer occurred in dose-escalation patients.

Study outcomes and limitations: Averaged across samples, CD8+ T cells carried more expanded clones than CD4+ did.

Regarding this clone: What it binds is not known.

The CDR3 has 15 amino acids. Germline values: CDR1 MDHEN, CDR2 SYDVKM. Trimming removed 4 bases from V and 7 bases from J; junction bases left unmatched: 7. Only in-frame clones appear in the TCRdb table, and some are missing; sequencing was by immunoSEQ multiplex PCR. The repertoire holds 100,000 to 120,000 clones, with approximately 89% as singletons. The clonotype was recovered from an adult with an advanced solid tumor such as melanoma, head and neck, liver or kidney cancer. This rearrangement joins TRBV28 to TRBJ1-4, with 9 bases aligning to TRBD1. The sequenced sample was CD4+ or CD8+ T cells sorted from blood, obtained in a trial of the OX40 agonist ivuxolimab. The CDR3 region is CASSSSGTGSEKLFF. CDR3 bases: TGTGCCAGCAGTTCGTCCGGGACAGGGAGTGAAAAACTGTTTTTT.